Listed here are 9 T cell receptor beta chains from one sample, sequenced in a study of metastatic and nonmetastatic thyroid tumors. TCRdb re-called the PCR reads with MiXCR. The data show tens of thousands of clones, with around 28% seen just once and about a sixth held by the top ten. Every patient underwent thyroid surgery untreated. The sample comprised blood. Source of these receptors: a male donor with papillary thyroid cancer or a benign thyroid nodule (not recorded which). Some clones in this sample may be carry-over from other donors' samples.

The table lists this clone with a count of one. The chain couples TRBV20-1 to TRBJ1-2; no definite D call. V shed 0 bases and J shed 3 bases, with 5 bases lying between them. This CDR3 has 12 residues. Germline V gene data show CDR1 as DFQATT and CDR2 as SNEGSKA (reference sequence). The CDR3 region has the DNA TGCAGTGCTAGAGAGCAAGACTATGGCTACACCTTC. Residues: CSAREQDYGYTF.

Regarding this clone: At one of its ends the junction is not consistent with the germline gene, which may arise from a read error. The genes are TRBV12-3 or TRBV12-4 and TRBJ2-7, with D uncertain. This CDR3 contains 15 residues. CDR3 nucleotide sequence: TGTGCCAGCAGTTGGTCAACAGTGGTTGCCTACGACCAGTACTTC. Residues: CASSWSTVVAYDQYF.

This clone has ten or more counts. The chain recombines TRBV7-3 with TRBJ2-3, with D uncertain. Looked up from germline, CDR1 is SGHTA and CDR2 is FQGTGA. Between the trimmed V and J ends, which lost 2 bases and 4 bases, there was a span of 10 bases. The CDR3 consists of 14 residues. Written as DNA, the CDR3 is TGTGCCAGCAGCTTAGGATCCCGGTCAGATACGCAGTATTTT. It codes for CASSLGSRSDTQYF.

The table lists this clone with a few counts. The gene calls are TRBV4-2 and TRBJ1-6, with 7 nucleotides matching TRBD1. CDR3 length: 16 amino acids. CDR1 and CDR2 (germline): LGHNA, YNFKEQ. V gave up 1 base and J gave up 9 bases; unmatched junction bases: 9. The DNA for the CDR3 is TGTGCCAGCAGCCAAGGATCAGACAGGGTGGCTTCACCCCTCCACTTT. It specifies CASSQGSDRVASPLHF.

Ten or more counts support this clone. The chain uses TRBV7-2 and TRBJ2-5; maybe TRBD1 (5 bases). CDR1 and CDR2 (germline): SGHTA, FQGNSA. Trimming pared 3 bases from V and 5 bases from J, leaving 16 bases between. The CDR3 length is 15 residues. The CDR3 loop is CASSFSPGHGETQYF. The CDR3 coding sequence is TGTGCCAGCAGCTTCAGCCCAGGGCACGGGGAGACCCAGTACTTC.

This clone was observed at least ten times. The chain carries TRBV6-1 and TRBJ2-3; 8 bases map to TRBD2. Germline CDR1 MNHNS, CDR2 SASEGT. The CDR3 has 14 residues. V lost 6 bases and J lost 0; bases outside the gene matches: 2. For the CDR3, the DNA is TGTGCCAGCAGCGCGGGAGGAAGCACAGATACGCAGTATTTT. Encoded protein: CASSAGGSTDTQYF.

This clone was detected once. V is TRBV11-2 and J is TRBJ2-7, with D tentatively TRBD1 or TRBD2 (6 bases each). CDR3 length: 16 residues. V lost 4 bases to trimming and J lost 2 bases, with 18 bases between them. Germline V gene data show CDR1 as SGHAT and CDR2 as FQNNGV. The CDR3 bases are TGTGCCAGCAGCTCCTCTTCGGGGGCGATACCCTACGAGCAGTACTTC. It encodes CASSSSSGAIPYEQYF.

The rearrangement joins TRBV5-5 to TRBJ1-2; 9 positions agree with TRBD1. Germline-derived CDR1 and CDR2 are SGHKS and YYEKEE (reference sequence). With V trimmed by 4 bases and J by 2 bases, 3 bases remained unmatched. The CDR3 extends over 14 amino acids. Here the CDR3 DNA reads TGTGCCAGCAGCAGACAGGGGGGGAACTATGGCTACACCTTC. Translation gives CASSRQGGNYGYTF. Full variable domain (outside the CDR3, taken from reference TRBV5-5 and TRBJ1-2): DAGVTQSPTHLIKTRGQQVTLRCSPISGHKSVSWYQQVLGQGPQFIFQYYEKEERGRGNFPDRFSARQFPNYSSELNVNALLLGDSALYLCASSRQGGNYGYTFGSGTRLTVV.

The chain has TRBV6-4 and TRBJ2-2; the D gene could be TRBD1 or TRBD2 (5 bases each). Germline CDR1 reads MRHNA; CDR2 reads SNTAGT. V was pared by 6 bases and J by 2 bases, with 7 bases between. The CDR3 covers 13 residues. The CDR3 DNA is TGTGCCAGCAGCTGGGACAACACCGGGGAGCTGTTTTTT. This encodes CASSWDNTGELFF.